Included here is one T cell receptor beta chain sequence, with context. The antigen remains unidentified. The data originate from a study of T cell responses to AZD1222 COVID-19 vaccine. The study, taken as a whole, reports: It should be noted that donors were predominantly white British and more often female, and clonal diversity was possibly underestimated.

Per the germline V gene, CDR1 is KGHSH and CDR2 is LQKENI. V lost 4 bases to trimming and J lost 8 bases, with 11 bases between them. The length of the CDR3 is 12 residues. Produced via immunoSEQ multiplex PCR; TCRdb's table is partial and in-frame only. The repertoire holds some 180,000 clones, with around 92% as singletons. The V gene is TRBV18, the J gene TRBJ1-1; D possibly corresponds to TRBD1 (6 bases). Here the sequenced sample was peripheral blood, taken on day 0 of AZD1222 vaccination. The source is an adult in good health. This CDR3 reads CASSLTGAEAFF. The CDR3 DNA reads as TGTGCCAGCTCACTGACAGGAGCCGAAGCTTTCTTT.